This TCR beta chain is drawn from a study of T cell responses to AZD1222 COVID-19 vaccine. Broader study findings: The sample set comprised mostly white British donors with more females, and clonal diversity was possibly underestimated. Spike-wide coverage was observed for vaccine-associated CD4 TCRs, with dominant responses at 160-218 and 743-854.

With regard to this clone: Its antigen is as yet unknown.

The CDR3 totals 16 residues. The V end lost 0 bases, the J end lost 6 bases, and 15 bases lay between the germline ends. The germline gives CDR1 LNHNV, CDR2 YYDKDF (reference sequence). Libraries were prepared by immunoSEQ multiplex PCR; TCRdb keeps only in-frame clonotypes and omits some of them. The sample lists approximately 190,000 clones; 80% to 95% were seen once. This receptor was identified in an adult who received the AZD1222 COVID-19 vaccine. The source was peripheral blood, collected 28 days after the second AZD1222 dose. V and J are TRBV15 and TRBJ1-5; the D gene is possibly TRBD1 (5 bases). The CDR3 bases are TGTGCCACCAGCAGAGAGTTGTCGGGGGGAACTCAGCCCCAGCATTTT. Its protein is CATSRELSGGTQPQHF.